Following are 23 T cell receptor beta chains from one sample sequenced in a study of CD8 T cells in Susac syndrome. cDNA came from roughly 0.47 to 1 ug RNA primed by random hexamers. One entry per CDR3 protein results from TCRdb running MiXCR on the immunoSEQ multiplex PCR reads. Found here are 200,000 or so distinct CDR3 sequences, about 95% of them singletons; the top ten hold about 0.09%. The sequenced sample was CD4+ T cells from PBMCs. Receptors originate from a human donor with multiple sclerosis.

This sequence joins TRBV20-1 and TRBJ2-3, with D tentatively TRBD1 or TRBD2 (5 bases each). CDR3 size: 15 residues. Looked up from germline, CDR1 is DFQATT and CDR2 is SNEGSKA (reference sequence). V was trimmed by 3 bases and J by 3 bases, leaving 16 bases between them. In DNA, the CDR3 is TGCAGTGCTAGTTCCCTGAGGGGACGAACAGATACGCAGTATTTT. Its protein product is CSASSLRGRTDTQYF.

The rearrangement links TRBV29-1 to TRBJ1-4; possibly TRBD1 for D (6 bases). The germline gives CDR1 SQVTM, CDR2 ANQGSEA. This CDR3 spans 15 amino acids. With 4 bases removed from V and 7 bases from J, the gap between germline ends came to 19 bases. CDR3 in amino acids: CSVGETGRWAEKLFF. Here the CDR3 DNA reads TGCAGCGTTGGGGAAACAGGGAGGTGGGCTGAAAAACTGTTTTTT.

This sequence joins TRBV29-1 and TRBJ2-7; D not certain. Trimming removed 2 bases from V and 5 bases from J, with 13 bases in between. Germline assignment: CDR1 SQVTM and CDR2 ANQGSEA. CDR3 size: 13 residues. The CDR3: CSVESQARDEQYF. In DNA form, the CDR3 reads TGCAGCGTTGAAAGCCAGGCCCGGGACGAGCAGTACTTC.

The chain recombines TRBV12-3 or TRBV12-4 with TRBJ2-5; no firm D call. CDR3 length equals 13 residues. Trimming removed 10 bases at V and 1 base at J, with 13 bases between. This CDR3 reads CATNQKPQETQYF. Here the CDR3 DNA reads TGTGCCACAAATCAGAAACCCCAAGAGACCCAGTACTTC.

This clonotype was recorded only once. The chain has TRBV20-1 and TRBJ1-5; D gene ambiguous. Trimming took off 3 bases at V and 5 bases at J, with 14 bases between the two ends. From germline, CDR1 is DFQATT and CDR2 SNEGSKA (reference sequence). The CDR3 is 14 residues long. The CDR3 region has the DNA TGCAGTGCTAGCAAAGAAACCCTATATCAGCCCCAGCATTTT. Translation: CSASKETLYQPQHF.

The J gene is TRBJ1-1, the V gene TRBV5-1; unclear D gene. Germline CDR1 SGHRS, CDR2 YFSETQ. The CDR3 has 13 amino acids. Trimming took off 1 base at V and 8 bases at J, with 12 bases between the two ends. CDR3 loop: CASSLKREGEAFF. The DNA for the CDR3 is TGCGCCAGCAGCTTGAAACGGGAAGGGGAAGCTTTCTTT. Full variable domain (missing parts from reference TRBV5-1 and TRBJ1-1): KAGVTQTPRYLIKTRGQQVTLSCSPISGHRSVSWYQQTPGQGLQFLFEYFSETQRNKGNFPGRFSGRQFSNSRSEMNVSTLELGDSALYLCASSLKREGEAFFGQGTRLTVV.

CDR3 protein: CASSRTTQETQYF. DNA for the CDR3: TGTGCCAGCTCACGCACCACACAAGAGACCCAGTACTTC. V is TRBV18 and J is TRBJ2-5, with D uncertain. CDR1 and CDR2 (germline): KGHSH, LQKENI. This CDR3 spans 13 amino acids. The germline V and J ends were trimmed by 4 bases and 2 bases, with 8 bases remaining between them.

J is TRBJ2-1 and V is TRBV6-1; D ambiguous. V gave up 9 bases and J gave up 1 base, with 7 bases separating them. The germline V gene encodes CDR1 MNHNS and CDR2 SASEGT. The CDR3 loop spans 12 amino acids. CDR3 sequence reads: CASTPSYNEQFF. DNA of the CDR3: TGTGCCAGTACGCCGTCCTACAATGAGCAGTTCTTC.

This clonotype was found once. The V gene is TRBV24-1, the J gene TRBJ1-2, with D perhaps TRBD1 (5 bases). Germline CDR1 and CDR2: KGHDR and SFDVKD. The germline V and J ends were trimmed by 0 bases and 4 bases, with 11 bases remaining between them. The length of the CDR3 is 15 residues. The CDR3 spells CATSDLRDGIYGYTF. The DNA for the CDR3 is TGTGCCACCAGTGATTTGCGGGACGGCATCTATGGCTACACCTTC.

The sample holds one count of this clonotype. This chain uses TRBV3-1 with TRBJ1-2; 7 nucleotides agree with TRBD1. The junction had 11 bases not matched to a gene; V was cut back by 5 bases and J by 8 bases. The CDR3 loop spans 14 amino acids. Germline-derived CDR1 and CDR2 are LGHDT and YNNKEL (reference sequence). The chain's CDR3 is CASSDHRGQLGYTF. DNA of the CDR3: TGTGCCAGCAGCGACCACAGGGGCCAACTGGGCTACACCTTC.

The rearrangement joins TRBV2 to TRBJ2-3; 9 bases match TRBD1. V dropped 6 bases and J dropped 3; count of bases not matched to a gene: 7. CDR3 length: 15 residues. Germline CDR1 and CDR2: SNHLY and FYNNEI. CDR3 nucleotide sequence: TGTGCCAGCAGCGGGGACAGGGTTCCTACAGATACGCAGTATTTT. Amino acid sequence: CASSGDRVPTDTQYF. The complete variable domain, with remaining parts taken from reference TRBV2 and TRBJ2-3, reads EPEVTQTPSHQVTQMGQEVILRCVPISNHLYFYWYRQILGQKVEFLVSFYNNEISEKSEIFDDQFSVERPDGSNFTLKIRSTKLEDSAMYFCASSGDRVPTDTQYFGPGTRLTVL.

The chain carries TRBV20-1 and TRBJ1-1; D remains ambiguous. Trimming stripped 1 base from V and 4 bases from J, with 16 bases between. This CDR3 comprises 15 residues. Germline assignment: CDR1 DFQATT and CDR2 SNEGSKA (reference sequence). The CDR3 DNA is TGCAGTGCTAGAGCCTTCTGGGGAGGAGGCACTGAAGCTTTCTTT. Protein product: CSARAFWGGGTEAFF.

The rearrangement joins TRBV12-2 to TRBJ2-3; the table's D call of TRBD2 was not tested on the DNA. TRBV12-2 is shown as a pseudogene. This CDR3 comprises 16 residues. The CDR3 DNA reads TGTGCAAGTCGACAGACCAAACGAGGAGGGTGGGATACGCAGTATTTT. Protein sequence: CASRQTKRGGWDTQYF.

V gene TRBV3-1 combines with J gene TRBJ2-3, with a weak D call TRBD1 (5 bases). The germline V and J ends were trimmed by 4 bases and 10 bases, with 15 bases remaining between them. Per germline, CDR1 LGHDT and CDR2 YNNKEL (reference sequence). This CDR3 region has 13 residues. CDR3 region: CASSLFDSGAQYF. CDR3 nucleotides: TGTGCCAGCAGCCTATTTGACAGTGGGGCGCAGTATTTT.

In DNA, the CDR3 is TGTGCCAGCAGCACCCGGGACAGGGAGTTC. Translating gives CASSTRDREF. This chain joins TRBV21-1 and TRBJ2-7; the DNA was not compared with TRBD1, the D call given in the table. TRBV21-1 is tagged as a pseudogene. This CDR3 region has 10 residues.

CDR3 DNA: TGTGCCACCAGTGATTTCACCGGGGCATACAATGAGCAGTTCTTC. It codes for CATSDFTGAYNEQFF. The chain joins TRBV24-1 to TRBJ2-1; D assignment may be TRBD1 or TRBD2 (5 bases each). The CDR3 spans 15 residues. V dropped 1 base and J dropped 4 bases, with 10 bases sitting between them. Germline V lookup: CDR1 KGHDR, CDR2 SFDVKD.

This chain connects TRBV18 to TRBJ2-7; possibly TRBD1 or TRBD2 for D (5 bases each). In germline, CDR1 is KGHSH, CDR2 LQKENI. The CDR3 contains 15 residues. V was trimmed by 4 bases and J by 1 base, leaving 14 bases between them. CDR3 in DNA: TGTGCCAGCTCACGAAGGGACCGCGGATCCTACGAGCAGTACTTC. It encodes CASSRRDRGSYEQYF.

This clonotype was recorded only once. The rearrangement joins TRBV19 to TRBJ2-5; D may be TRBD2 (6 bases). The CDR3 is 13 residues long. The germline V gene encodes CDR1 LNHDA and CDR2 SQIVND (reference sequence). V lost 5 bases and J lost 4, with 11 bases in between. Here the CDR3 reads CASSLRDSETQYF. Here the CDR3 DNA reads TGTGCCAGTAGTTTGCGGGACTCAGAGACCCAGTACTTC. Drawing the rest from reference TRBV19 and TRBJ2-5, the complete variable domain is DGGITQSPKYLFRKEGQNVTLSCEQNLNHDAMYWYRQDPGQGLRLIYYSQIVNDFQKGDIAEGYSVSREKKESFPLTVTSAQKNPTAFYLCASSLRDSETQYFGPGTRLLVL.

The chain recombines TRBV30 with TRBJ2-3, with 8 bases lining up with TRBD2. With V trimmed by 8 bases and J by 3 bases, 10 bases remained unmatched. Per the germline V gene, CDR1 is GTSNPN and CDR2 is SVGIG (reference sequence). This CDR3 is built from 14 residues. The CDR3 bases are TGTGCCAGCCGACCTTCGGGGGGGACAGATACGCAGTATTTT. This codes for CASRPSGGTDTQYF.

This chain uses TRBV12-5 with TRBJ2-3; weak D call: TRBD1 (6 bases). The germline gives CDR1 LGHNT, CDR2 FRNRAP. This CDR3 has 16 residues. Trimming took 0 bases from V and 3 from J, leaving 13 bases between them. This chain's CDR3 is CASGLVLGRGTDTQYF. The CDR3 DNA sequence: TGTGCTAGTGGTTTGGTACTTGGCAGGGGAACAGATACGCAGTATTTT.

This sequence joins TRBV3-1 and TRBJ2-1; TRBD2 aligns across 16 bases. This CDR3 contains 16 residues. Germline CDR1 reads LGHDT; CDR2 reads YNNKEL (reference sequence). Trimming cost V 4 bases and J 6 bases; bases outside gene matches: 3. The chain's CDR3 is CASSPGTSGGANEQFF. CDR3 nucleotides: TGTGCCAGCAGCCCGGGGACTAGCGGGGGGGCCAATGAGCAGTTCTTC.

This clonotype was seen just once. The rearrangement joins TRBV24-1 to TRBJ2-1; D possibly corresponds to TRBD1 (5 bases). The CDR3 totals 13 residues. The germline V gene has CDR1 KGHDR and CDR2 SFDVKD. The V and J ends lost 3 bases and 15 bases respectively, with 17 bases between them. CDR3 amino acids: CATSDHIMGPRFF. The DNA of the CDR3 is TGTGCCACCAGTGATCATATAATGGGGCCTCGGTTCTTC.

This clonotype was seen a single time. The genes are TRBV7-9 and TRBJ2-5; TRBD2 matches 8 bases. V gave up 2 bases and J gave up 7 bases; unmatched junction bases: 15. In germline, CDR1 is SEHNR, CDR2 FQNEAQ (reference sequence). The CDR3 has 17 amino acids. This CDR3 is CASSLSPAGTRSVTQYF. The CDR3, as DNA: TGTGCCAGCAGCTTATCCCCCGCCGGGACTAGAAGTGTGACCCAGTACTTC.